This T cell receptor (beta chain) was sequenced for a study of T cell repertoires in cytomegalovirus infection. The overall study: An indication of both CMV infection and matching HLA type came from public TCR beta signatures.

Study conclusions and caveats: Predominance within the ex vivo response was attributable to HLA-C-restricted CMV-specific TCR beta clonotypes. Cumulative public TCR beta family frequency identified CMV carriers with the relevant HLA.

This clonotype was picked up one time. What it binds is not known. TCRdb called the reads again in MiXCR, with one record for every CDR3 protein. Here the sample spans about 180,000 distinct CDR3 sequences, over 13% being singletons. V was trimmed by 3 bases and J by 2 bases, leaving 10 bases between them. The CDR3 consists of 15 residues. CDR1 is SGHAT and CDR2 is FQNNGV in the germline V gene. Sequences were obtained from PBMCs. The origin of this receptor is a human donor in good health (CMV status not recorded). Some clones in this sample may be carry-over from other donors' samples. V is TRBV11-2 and J is TRBJ2-2; D remains ambiguous. This chain's CDR3 is CASSFFSSNTGELFF. The DNA of the CDR3 is TGTGCCAGCAGCTTTTTTAGCTCTAACACCGGGGAGCTGTTTTTT.